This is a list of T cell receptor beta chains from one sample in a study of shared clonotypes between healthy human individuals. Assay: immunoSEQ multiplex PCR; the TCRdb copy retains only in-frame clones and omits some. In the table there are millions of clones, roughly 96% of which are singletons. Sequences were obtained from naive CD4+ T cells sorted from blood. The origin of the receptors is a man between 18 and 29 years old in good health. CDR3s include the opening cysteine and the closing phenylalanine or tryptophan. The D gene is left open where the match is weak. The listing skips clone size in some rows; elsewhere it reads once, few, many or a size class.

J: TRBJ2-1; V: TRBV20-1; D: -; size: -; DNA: TGCAGTGCTAGAGAGGTGAATGAGCAGTTCTTC; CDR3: CSAREVNEQFF
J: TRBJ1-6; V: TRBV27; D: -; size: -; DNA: TGTGCCAGCAGTTCCCTTCGGGGGCAGGGCGAGAATTCACCCCTCCACTTT; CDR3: CASSSLRGQGENSPLHF
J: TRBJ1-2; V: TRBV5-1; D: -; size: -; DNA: TGCGCCAGCAGCGACCCGGGGGTTGACTATGGCTACACCTTC; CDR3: CASSDPGVDYGYTF
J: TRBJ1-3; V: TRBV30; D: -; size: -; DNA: TGTGCCTGGAGTGTACGGGCCCAAAGCAGGGACACCATATATTTT; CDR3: CAWSVRAQSRDTIYF
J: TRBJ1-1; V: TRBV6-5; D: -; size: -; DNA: TGTGCCAGCAGTTTTCTGGGTGCTGCTGAAGCTTTCTTT; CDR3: CASSFLGAAEAFF
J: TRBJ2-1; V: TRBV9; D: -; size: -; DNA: TGTGCCAGCAGCGTACTCCCAATAGCGTCGTTCTCCTACAATGAGCAGTTCTTC; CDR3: CASSVLPIASFSYNEQFF
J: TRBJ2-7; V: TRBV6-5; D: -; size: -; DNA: TGTGCCAGCAGTTACTCCCCGTCAGCCGCCTACGAGCAGTACTTC; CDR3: CASSYSPSAAYEQYF
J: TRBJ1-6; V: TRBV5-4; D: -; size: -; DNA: TGTGCCAGCAGCTTGGAAGGGGGAGGCGGTTCACCCCTCCACTTT; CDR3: CASSLEGGGGSPLHF
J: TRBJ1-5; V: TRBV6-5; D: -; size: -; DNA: TGTGCCAGCAGTTACTCGGGCATTGGGCAGCCCCAGCATTTT; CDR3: CASSYSGIGQPQHF
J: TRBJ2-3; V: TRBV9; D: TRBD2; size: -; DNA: TGTGCCAGCAGCGTAGTGGCTAGCGGGAGAGCAGATACGCAGTATTTT; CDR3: CASSVVASGRADTQYF
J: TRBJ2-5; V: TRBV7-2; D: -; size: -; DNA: TGTGCCAGCAGCTCCGGAGAGACCCAGTACTTC; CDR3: CASSSGETQYF
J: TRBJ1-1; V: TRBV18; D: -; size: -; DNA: TGTGCCAGCTCACGGCAGGGAGTGAACACTGAAGCTTTCTTT; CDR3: CASSRQGVNTEAFF
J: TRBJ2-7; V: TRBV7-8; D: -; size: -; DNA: TGTGCCAGCAGCACCGCCCCGAGTGGTTCCTACGAGCAGTACTTC; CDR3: CASSTAPSGSYEQYF
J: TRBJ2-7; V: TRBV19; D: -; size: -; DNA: TGTGCCAGTAGTATCTCTTCAGCTTCCTACGAGCAGTACTTC; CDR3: CASSISSASYEQYF
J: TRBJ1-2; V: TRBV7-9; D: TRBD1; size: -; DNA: TGTGCCAGCAGACTTACAGGGGCCCACTATGGCTACACCTTC; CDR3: CASRLTGAHYGYTF
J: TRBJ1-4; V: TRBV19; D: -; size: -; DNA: TGTGCCAGTAGTATCCCCTCGCGAAGCCATGAAAAACTGTTTTTT; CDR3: CASSIPSRSHEKLFF
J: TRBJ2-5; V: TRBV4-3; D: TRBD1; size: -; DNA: TGCGCCAGCAGCCAAGATAACGCGGGACAGGCTATGTTAGAGACCCAGTACTTC; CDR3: CASSQDNAGQAMLETQYF
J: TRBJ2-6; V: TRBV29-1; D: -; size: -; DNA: TGCAGCGCGCTTTGGGCTGGGGCCAACGTCCTGACTTTC; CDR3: CSALWAGANVLTF
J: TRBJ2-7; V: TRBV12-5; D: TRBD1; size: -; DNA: TGTGCTAGTGGTTTCACAGGGGTGGGATACGAGCAGTACTTC; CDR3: CASGFTGVGYEQYF
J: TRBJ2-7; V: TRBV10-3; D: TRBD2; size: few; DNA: TGTGCCATCAGAGGGACTAGCGGGAAGGCCTCCTACGAGCAGTACTTC; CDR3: CAIRGTSGKASYEQYF
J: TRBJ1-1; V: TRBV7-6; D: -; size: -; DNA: TGTGCCAGCAGCCCCGGTGGGCAGCCGGTCACTGAAGCTTTCTTT; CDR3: CASSPGGQPVTEAFF
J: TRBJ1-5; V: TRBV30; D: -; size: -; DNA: TGTGCCTGGAGTGTAGTGAATAGCAATCAGCCCCAGCATTTT; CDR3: CAWSVVNSNQPQHF
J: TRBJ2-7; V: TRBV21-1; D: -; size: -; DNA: TGTGCCAGCAGCCCGGGACTAACTACCTACGAGCAGTACTTC; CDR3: CASSPGLTTYEQYF
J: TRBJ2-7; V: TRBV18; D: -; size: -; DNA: TGTGCCAGCTCACCCGGGACGGGAACCTACGAGCAGTACTTC; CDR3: CASSPGTGTYEQYF
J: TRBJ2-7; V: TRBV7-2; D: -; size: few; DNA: TGTGCCAGCAGCTTAAACTCCTACGAGCAGTACTTC; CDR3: CASSLNSYEQYF
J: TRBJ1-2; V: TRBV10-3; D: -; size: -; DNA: TGTGCCATCAGTGAAGGGCCAGAGAGTGGCTATGGCTACACCTTC; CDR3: CAISEGPESGYGYTF
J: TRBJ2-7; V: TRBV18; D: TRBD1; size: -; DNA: TGTGCCAGCTCACCCACACTTACAGGGGCTTCCTACGAGCAGTACTTC; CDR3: CASSPTLTGASYEQYF
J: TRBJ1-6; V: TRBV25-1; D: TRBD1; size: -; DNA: TGTGCCAGCAGTGGAAAGGACAGGGTTGGTTCACCCCTCCACTTT; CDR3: CASSGKDRVGSPLHF
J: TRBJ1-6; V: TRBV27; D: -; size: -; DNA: TGTGCCAGCAGCCGGACCGGGTTCAGCTCCTATAATTCACCCCTCCACTTT; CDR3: CASSRTGFSSYNSPLHF